What follows describes a single T cell receptor (beta chain). At the DNA level, this CDR3 is encoded by other sequences in the same sample as well. Clones were sequenced by immunoSEQ multiplex PCR, and TCRdb holds only the in-frame ones, with some missing. The sample has 300,000 to 450,000 clones, about 91% seen once. The source of the sample is a study of Ad26.COV2.S vaccination and SARS-CoV-2 variants. Germline V lookup: CDR1 LGHDT, CDR2 YNNKEL (reference sequence). This CDR3 comprises 14 residues. V was trimmed by 0 bases and J by 0 bases, leaving 3 bases between them. Specimen: peripheral blood, collected after recovery from COVID-19. The TCR comes from a human donor who had recovered from COVID-19. The chain joins TRBV3-1 (or the pseudogene TRBV3-2) to TRBJ1-3; no definite D call. DNA for the CDR3: TGTGCCAGCAGCCAAGAAGGCTCTGGAAACACCATATATTTT. Its translation: CASSQEGSGNTIYF.